This T cell receptor (beta chain) appears in the sequencing data of a study of spatial heterogeneity in lung cancer. General observations from the study: Tracking of tumor mutation counts was seen in expanded intratumoral alpha and beta TCR counts. Beta chains had around 12% coverage of tumor T cells, and alpha chains had about 7%.

The sample holds a few counts of this clonotype. The target antigen is unknown. One entry per CDR3 protein, called by TCRdb with MiXCR from the 5' RACE reads. This table has approximately 94,000 distinct CDR3 sequences, roughly 4.5% appearing once. Time point specified: sample taken at primary tumor resection. V was clipped by 0 bases and J by 4 bases, with 9 bases between them. This CDR3 region has 14 residues. Germline CDR1 PRHDT, CDR2 FYEKMQ (reference sequence). The chain combines TRBV13 with TRBJ1-2; no clear D gene. The sequencing used lung tumor tissue, collected at surgery. The TCR sequence derives from a male donor with early-stage non-small cell lung cancer. The CDR3 DNA follows: TGTGCCAGCAGCTTAGGCCGCCAGTCCTATGGCTACACCTTC. Its protein is CASSLGRQSYGYTF.